The present entry profiles one T cell receptor (beta chain) with its context. This clonotype has only a few counts. The specificity of this receptor is unknown. Per-nucleotide qualities are absent, and no much larger clonotype sits a single base away. The data belong to a study of T cells in Graves' hyperthyroidism and ophthalmopathy (dated by TCRdb to the late 2010s). In the study overall: Peripheral blood samples were taken at initial diagnosis, before any treatment was given. A discovery cohort of approximately 97 patients, approximately 45 with Graves' ophthalmopathy and about 60 with stable Graves' hyperthyroidism, was used to find distinguishing TCR V-J signatures. The paper describes TCR Vbeta CDR3 sequencing of 140 or so peripheral blood samples, made up of roughly 45 ophthalmopathy patients, 70 to 80 hyperthyroidism patients and about 17 progressor patients. An independent validation cohort of fewer than 20 hyperthyroidism patients and roughly 16 patients who later progressed to ophthalmopathy tested prospective prediction of ophthalmopathy. After sampling, hyperthyroidism patients received methimazole starting at 30 mg daily, and ophthalmopathy patients received high-dose intravenous methylprednisolone. In addition, the study compared T-cell repertoires in thyroid tissue and in blood from roughly six Graves' hyperthyroidism patients. The 100 discovery patients were randomly split 7:3 into training and test sets. What the research found in general, with its limitations: Ophthalmopathy was separated from stable hyperthyroidism by a 13 V-J signature model, with 85% to 90% sensitivity and 81% to 83% specificity obtained in cross-validation and 80%/75% obtained in testing. In validation, the model predicted progression to ophthalmopathy a median of roughly 6.2 months before onset, with roughly 68% sensitivity and about 75% specificity. No statistical method was used to set the sample size in advance, and investigators knew the group allocation. Most expanded thyroid clonotypes (frequency above 0.001) were also detected in blood, suggesting blood repertoires may reflect thyroid immune responses.

Taken from the germline V gene, the CDR1 and CDR2 loops are SGDLS and YYNGEE. V lost 1 base and J lost 2 bases; the stretch between them is 10 bases long. The CDR3 has 15 amino acids, counting the end cysteine and phenylalanine. The CDR3 DNA has 45 bases and is translated from base 1. The TCR beta CDR3 regions were amplified from the RNA transcripts. The TCR CDR3 was subjected to a first round of RT-PCR using the HTBI primer set and the Qiagen OneStep RT-PCR kit. Libraries were constructed in a second round of multiplex PCR, after which size selection and purification were performed. Sequencing of the libraries was done on an Illumina HiSeq2000 using paired-end 100 bp reads. The paper's data handling went like this. Raw data were processed with SOAPnuke, discarding reads with adapters, uncalled bases, mean Phred below 15, or no exact constant-primer or identifier match. COPE v1.2.5 was used to merge the high-quality paired reads, and each unique nucleotide sequence was defined as a clonotype. MiTCR v1.1 was used to align clonotypes to the IMGT TRBV, TRBD and TRBJ reference segments. Analysis was restricted to V-J combinations with a frequency above 0.0001, which covered about 99% of repertoires. The TCS score was defined as the ratio of F50 (clonal expansion) to E x V (chaos), calculated using BLOSUM62-based TCRdist between CDR3 peptides within each V-J. Welch's t-statistics and random forest reduced roughly 540 V-J features to about 13, which were used in a naive Bayes classifier (R e1071). The public reads were reanalyzed by TCRdb: fastp trimming at Q25, MiXCR alignment, in-frame beta chains only. Entries that share a CDR3 protein sequence are merged under the most common genes and DNA. The V and J calls shown here were made by TCRdb, not taken from the authors' results. The sample includes some 490,000 distinct CDR3 sequences, with 16% observed a single time. Approximately 30% of the sample lies in the top ten.

Ophthalmopathy patients had moderately to severely active disease, with a Clinical Activity Score of 3 or more, a NOSPECS grade of 4 or more, and a disease duration of less than 3 months. Exclusion was applied to patients with uncontrolled infections, other autoimmune diseases, pregnancy or lactation. Diagnoses were based on clinical symptoms, serum thyroxine and TRAb, thyroid ultrasound and orbital computed tomography. Ficoll-Paque density gradient centrifugation was used to isolate PBMCs from around 10 ml of fresh peripheral blood. Total RNA was extracted using Trizol reagent, and RNA quality was assessed on an Agilent 2100 Bioanalyzer.

The V gene is TRBV9 and the J gene is TRBJ1-5, with the identity of the D gene unclear. Sequenced sample: blood. This clonotype was obtained from a woman aged 25 to 39 with Graves' ophthalmopathy. The nucleotide sequence is given as TGTGCCAGCAGCGTAAATGGGGAGGGCAATCAGCCCCAGCATTTT. This translates into CASSVNGEGNQPQHF.